This entry describes one T cell receptor beta chain. This sample was included in a study of blood T cell repertoires in COVID-19. As originally analysed: Reference gene primer amplification in the assay estimated nucleated cell counts. Some clones are missing from TCRdb's copy, which holds only in-frame ones; the method was immunoSEQ multiplex PCR. V, J and clone size reflect that table, while D and trimming were determined from the DNA. The sample yields around 250,000 clones, about 82% seen once. The CDR3 length is 12 residues. The ends were cut back, 2 bases at V and 4 bases at J, with 5 bases in the middle. Germline V CDR1 and CDR2: WSHSY, SAAADI.

This TCR was sampled from a woman at least 80 years old with COVID-19, enrolled during active disease. The sample taken for sequencing was peripheral blood. This sequence joins TRBV10-2 and TRBJ1-1, with no clear D. CDR3 protein: CASSEMSTEAFF. DNA of the CDR3: TGCGCCAGCAGTGAGATGAGCACTGAAGCTTTCTTT.